What follows are 16 T cell receptor beta chains derived from one specimen sequenced in a study of tumor and adjacent non-tumor tissue in lung cancer. RNA was extracted from bulk tissue without any cell sorting. The library came from three nested PCR rounds adapted from ARM-PCR protocols. Each CDR3 protein gets one entry after TCRdb re-called the multiplex PCR reads with MiXCR. The data hold about 120,000 distinct CDR3 sequences, with 60% to 70% observed a single time. What was sequenced was lung tumor tissue. These receptors were obtained from a man aged 30 to 39 with non-small cell lung cancer.

This clonotype has a handful of counts. The CDR3 sequence is CAWSRDVISSNYGYTF. The CDR3 region has the DNA TGTGCCTGGAGCAGGGACGTCATCTCCTCAAACTATGGCTACACCTTC. V and J are TRBV30 and TRBJ1-2, with D tentatively TRBD1 (5 bases). Germline values: CDR1 GTSNPN, CDR2 SVGIG (reference sequence). The CDR3 has 16 amino acids. The V end lost 3 bases, the J end lost 2 bases, and 19 bases lay between the germline ends.

Worth noting for this clonotype: A much larger clone differs from this one at a single base, so this may be a read error. The chain joins TRBV20-1 to TRBJ2-2; the D gene is possibly TRBD2 (6 bases). CDR3 length equals 13 residues. Deletions cut 6 bases from V and 4 bases from J, with 12 bases between. Germline V lookup: CDR1 DFQATT, CDR2 SNEGSKA (reference sequence). The CDR3 DNA reads as TGCAGTGCCCAACGGGGAGGCACCGGGGAGCTGTTTTTT. Its translation is CSAQRGGTGELFF.

As for this clonotype: This may be a read error, as it is one base from a much larger clone. CDR3 region: CASSLPDTQETRYF. In DNA, the CDR3 is TGTGCCAGCAGTTTACCGGACACACAAGAGACCCGGTACTTC. The rearrangement links TRBV12-3 or TRBV12-4 to TRBJ2-5; the D gene is possibly TRBD1 (5 bases). CDR3 length: 14 amino acids.

With regard to this clonotype: A much larger clone sits a single nucleotide away, making a read error possible. The chain joins TRBV5-1 to TRBJ2-7; D perhaps matches TRBD2 (5 bases). The CDR3 consists of 12 residues. The germline V gene encodes CDR1 SGHRS and CDR2 YFSETQ. V dropped 6 bases and J dropped 6 bases, with 13 bases sitting between them. The CDR3 sequence is CASIFSSSEQYF. CDR3 DNA: TGCGCCAGCATCTTCTCTAGCTCCGAGCAGTACTTC.

This clonotype occurred a few times. The gene calls are TRBV6-1 and TRBJ1-1; the D is unclear. Trimming took off 2 bases at V and 3 bases at J, with 13 bases between the two ends. Germline CDR1 reads MNHNS; CDR2 reads SASEGT. This CDR3 contains 15 residues. The DNA for the CDR3 is TGTGCCAGCAGTGAATTACTCGCGGGCGACACTGAAGCTTTCTTT. The encoded protein is CASSELLAGDTEAFF.

The J gene is TRBJ2-7, the V gene TRBV5-1, with D maybe TRBD2 (7 bases). Per germline, CDR1 SGHRS and CDR2 YFSETQ. CDR3 length equals 13 residues. V was clipped by 6 bases and J by 7 bases, with 17 bases between them. The CDR3 DNA follows: TGCGCCAGCAAATTCGGGGGGCCGGGGGAGCAGTACTTC. This gives the protein CASKFGGPGEQYF.

In this sample, this clonotype turned up once. A junction boundary mismatches the germline segment, possibly from a read error. The chain employs TRBV4-3 and TRBJ2-5, with D possibly matching TRBD2 (6 bases). The germline CDR1 and CDR2 sequences are LGHNA and YSLEER. This CDR3 has 15 amino acids. Here the CDR3 reads CASSRSRQGGETPFF. In DNA, the CDR3 is TGCGCCAGCAGCCGTAGTAGGCAGGGAGGAGAGACCCCGTTCTTC.

The chain joins TRBV4-3 to TRBJ1-6, with TRBD1 identical over 8 bases. V was pared by 2 bases and J by 16 bases, with 10 bases of the junction left unmatched. The CDR3 sequence is 14 residues long. The germline V gene has CDR1 LGHNA and CDR2 YSLEER. The CDR3: CASSQQGAGSPLHF. For the CDR3, the DNA is TGCGCCAGCAGCCAACAGGGGGCGGGTAGCCCACTCCACTTT.

This clonotype was picked up one time. A junction end diverges from the germline sequence, so it may reflect a read error. V usage is TRBV11-2 and J usage is TRBJ2-1, with D possibly matching TRBD2 (5 bases). Germline lookup yields CDR1 SGHAT and CDR2 FQNNGV. The CDR3 is 17 amino acids. The CDR3 protein is CASSPPSGRKTYNEQFF. Written as DNA, the CDR3 is TGTGCCAGCAGTCCCCCTAGTGGGAGAAAAACCTACAATGAGCAATTCTTC.

On this clonotype: At one end, the junction sequence differs from germline, possibly due to a read error. The chain uses TRBV6-5 and TRBJ2-1; D may match TRBD1 or TRBD2 (7 bases each). In germline, CDR1 is MNHEY, CDR2 SVGAGI. This CDR3 spans 15 amino acids. CDR3 residues: CTSSYGTAGRNEQFF. The CDR3 nucleotides read TGTACCAGCAGTTACGGGACAGCGGGGAGGAATGAGCAGTTCTTC.

As to this clonotype: A much more abundant neighbour one base away suggests this may be a read error. This rearrangement joins TRBV20-1 to TRBJ1-4; no clear D gene. CDR3 length: 13 amino acids. The germline V gene encodes CDR1 DFQATT and CDR2 SNEGSKA (reference sequence). The CDR3 bases are TGCAGTTCTAGTAAGATTGATAATGAAAAACTGTTTTTT. Its translation is CSSSKIDNEKLFF.

Note on this clonotype: It may be a read error: a sequence one base away is much more abundant. This chain uses TRBV6-4 with TRBJ2-3, with 8 bases aligning to TRBD2. CDR1 is MRHNA and CDR2 is SNTAGT in the germline V gene. This CDR3 spans 15 amino acids. The CDR3 DNA follows: TGTGCCAGCAATGACTCGACTAGCGGCACAGATACGCAGTATTTT. It translates to CASNDSTSGTDTQYF.

This clonotype occurred many times. The chain is built from TRBV4-3 and TRBJ2-1, with a weak D call TRBD1 (6 bases). CDR1 and CDR2 (germline): LGHNA, YSLEER. This CDR3 is 13 amino acids long. V lost 3 bases and J 8 bases, leaving 11 bases between the germline ends. The CDR3 reads CASSQGQLDEQFF. The DNA of the CDR3 is TGCGCCAGCAGCCAGGGACAACTTGATGAGCAGTTCTTC.

This sequence joins TRBV11-2 and TRBJ2-1; TRBD2 is a possible D gene (6 bases). This CDR3 contains 15 residues. The ends were cut back, 9 bases at V and 0 bases at J, with 15 bases in the middle. Germline V gene sequence: CDR1 SGHAT, CDR2 FQNNGV. The CDR3 reads CARRSSVPSYNEQFF. The CDR3 bases are TGTGCCAGGAGATCTAGCGTCCCCTCCTACAATGAGCAGTTCTTC.

In this sample, this clonotype turned up a few times. The chain carries TRBV5-1 and TRBJ2-1; 7 bases are a match to TRBD2. The junction had 3 bases not matched to a gene; V was cut back by 0 bases and J by 0 bases. This CDR3 is 16 amino acids long. CDR1 is SGHRS, CDR2 YFSETQ, per germline. The DNA of the CDR3 is TGCGCCAGCAGCTTGGAGCCGGGAGGCTCCTACAATGAGCAGTTCTTC. Its translation: CASSLEPGGSYNEQFF.

This clonotype was counted a single time. This may be a read error: a much more frequent sequence differs by one nucleotide. The J gene is TRBJ2-1, the V gene TRBV4-2, with TRBD2 matching over 10 bases. This CDR3 spans 17 amino acids. CDR1 and CDR2 from the germline V gene are LGHNA and YNFKEQ. V lost 3 bases and J lost 7; bases outside the gene matches: 12. CDR3 in DNA: TGTGCCAGCAGCCACTTAGGTGGGACTAGCGCTTTGAATGAGCAGTTCTTC. It codes for CASSHLGGTSALNEQFF.